Given below is one T cell receptor (beta chain) in context. Per the original data handling: Nucleated cell counts were estimated from reference gene primer amplification. The assay was immunoSEQ multiplex PCR, and TCRdb's table has in-frame clones only and misses some. The DNA gave D and trimming, while V, J and clone size come from that table. The table records 65,000 to 95,000 clones, approximately 89% of them present only once. The record originates from a study of blood T cell repertoires in COVID-19. Study-wide background: Nucleic acid was either cDNA or gDNA, and it came from T cells, B-cell-depleted T cells, or PBMCs.

The CDR3 totals 14 residues. Germline V lookup: CDR1 SGHTA, CDR2 FQGNSA. V shed 5 bases and J 6 bases; nucleotides not matched to a gene: 4. The specimen sequenced was peripheral blood. V usage is TRBV7-2 and J usage is TRBJ1-5; TRBD1 matches at 10 bases. The source of this sequence is an older man with active or convalescent COVID-19. In DNA, the CDR3 is TGTGCCAGCAGCGACAGGGGGCCGGGTCAGCCCCAGCATTTT. As protein: CASSDRGPGQPQHF.